Presented here are 19 T cell receptor beta chains from one specimen sequenced in a study of shared clonotypes between healthy human individuals. The data were produced by immunoSEQ multiplex PCR, yet TCRdb's version contains in-frame clones alone and is incomplete. The table lists more than 1,200,000 clones, approximately 98.5% of them singletons, with 0.36% in the top ten. The specimen was naive CD4+ T cells sorted from blood. The subset denotes: CD45RA+ positively selected. These receptors were obtained from a man aged 25-40 years in good health.

A word on this clone: This sample includes further DNA sequences coding for the same CDR3. V usage is TRBV7-9 and J usage is TRBJ2-3, with D perhaps TRBD1 (6 bases). The CDR3 runs 14 residues. Germline V gene sequence: CDR1 SEHNR, CDR2 FQNEAQ (reference sequence). Deletions cut 5 bases from V and 2 bases from J, with 11 bases between. The CDR3 loop is CASSPGQYTDTQYF. The CDR3 DNA follows: TGTGCCAGCAGCCCAGGACAGTACACAGATACGCAGTATTTT.

This chain links TRBV11-3 with TRBJ1-5; D is ambiguous. The CDR3 is 17 residues long. Germline assignment: CDR1 SGHNT and CDR2 YENEEA. The V gene lost 5 bases and the J gene lost 5 bases, with 22 bases spanning the gap. The CDR3: CASSPPSRSQQDQPQHF. In DNA, the CDR3 is TGTGCCAGCAGCCCACCCTCCAGGTCCCAGCAGGATCAGCCCCAGCATTTT.

In nucleotides, the CDR3 is TGTGCCAGCAGTTTTCAGGGGGCTGGGCAGCCCCAGCATTTT. It specifies CASSFQGAGQPQHF. This sequence joins TRBV27 and TRBJ1-5, with 8 positions matching TRBD1. V was clipped by 3 bases and J by 7 bases; unmatched bases: 5. CDR1 is MNHEY and CDR2 is SMNVEV in the germline V gene (reference sequence). The CDR3 is made up of 14 amino acids.

The chain couples TRBV19 to TRBJ1-2; D is perhaps TRBD1 (5 bases). V shed 7 bases and J shed 7 bases, with 22 bases lying between them. The CDR3 covers 15 residues. Germline CDR1 reads LNHDA; CDR2 reads SQIVND (reference sequence). CDR3 region: CASTRGDGLGTGYTF. The CDR3 DNA sequence: TGTGCCAGTACCCGGGGGGACGGACTTGGAACTGGCTACACCTTC.

This rearrangement joins TRBV6-5 to TRBJ2-7, with D possibly being TRBD1 (6 bases). This CDR3 is 12 amino acids long. Per the germline V gene, CDR1 is MNHEY and CDR2 is SVGAGI. V was pared by 10 bases and J by 0 bases, with 10 bases between. The CDR3 region is CATGTTSYEQYF. CDR3 DNA sequence: TGTGCCACAGGGACAACCTCCTACGAGCAGTACTTC.

The V call is TRBV7-8, the J call TRBJ1-2; 7 nucleotides align to TRBD1. Germline V gene lookup returns CDR1 SGHVS and CDR2 FQNEAQ. Trimming at V came to 2 bases and at J to 10 bases, leaving 7 bases not matched to a gene. CDR3 length: 13 amino acids. This CDR3 reads CASSLRQGQFYTF. The CDR3 DNA is TGTGCCAGCAGCTTAAGGCAGGGACAGTTCTACACCTTC.

This sequence joins TRBV28 and TRBJ1-4; D call uncertain. Germline-derived CDR1 and CDR2 are MDHEN and SYDVKM. The V end was cut by 7 bases, the J end by 5 bases, with 8 bases between. The CDR3 contains 12 residues. The CDR3: CASKVGNEKLFF. As DNA, the CDR3 is TGTGCCAGCAAAGTCGGAAATGAAAAACTGTTTTTT.

This chain uses TRBV5-8 with TRBJ1-5; unclear D gene. The germline gives CDR1 SGHTS, CDR2 YDEGEE. The CDR3 has 16 amino acids. Trimming pared 4 bases from V and 2 bases from J, leaving 16 bases between. CDR3 coding DNA: TGTGCCAGCAGCCAGAGGGAAGGAGTAGGCAATCAGCCCCAGCATTTT. Encoded protein: CASSQREGVGNQPQHF.

The chain combines TRBV5-1 with TRBJ2-3; D may be TRBD1 or TRBD2 (6 bases each). V was trimmed by 0 bases and J by 5 bases, leaving 13 bases between them. The CDR3 contains 15 residues. CDR1 is SGHRS and CDR2 is YFSETQ in the germline V gene. CDR3 coding DNA: TGCGCCAGCAGCTTGGCGGGGGCGCATCAAGATACGCAGTATTTT. Amino acids: CASSLAGAHQDTQYF.

This chain joins TRBV29-1 and TRBJ2-3; 8 nucleotides agree with TRBD1. Trimming removed 6 bases from V and 2 bases from J; junction bases left unmatched: 4. The CDR3 covers 13 residues. From germline, CDR1 is SQVTM and CDR2 ANQGSEA. CDR3 coding DNA: TGCAGCGTGAGGGGACAGGCCACAGATACGCAGTATTTT. Translating it yields CSVRGQATDTQYF.

The rearrangement links TRBV10-1 to TRBJ2-3; D not resolved. Germline V lookup: CDR1 WNHNN, CDR2 SYGVQD (reference sequence). CDR3 length equals 14 residues. V was clipped by 4 bases and J by 4 bases, with 12 bases between them. The CDR3 loop is CASSVDGVADTQYF. The CDR3 DNA reads TGCGCCAGCAGTGTGGACGGAGTAGCAGATACGCAGTATTTT.

The gene calls are TRBV27 and TRBJ1-2; 9 nucleotides line up with TRBD1. CDR1 is MNHEY and CDR2 is SMNVEV in the germline V gene (reference sequence). The CDR3 sequence is 13 residues long. V shed 5 bases and J 8 bases; nucleotides not matched to a gene: 6. The CDR3 nucleotides are TGTGCCAGCAGTGGGGACAGGGTAAGGGGCTACACCTTC. Its protein product is CASSGDRVRGYTF.

The chain carries TRBV18 and TRBJ2-7; 12 nucleotides align to TRBD2. In germline, CDR1 is KGHSH, CDR2 LQKENI. This CDR3 is built from 14 residues. Trimming removed 5 bases from V and 3 bases from J; junction bases left unmatched: 2. CDR3 bases: TGTGCCAGCTCAACTAGCGGGAGGAACTACGAGCAGTACTTC. This gives the protein CASSTSGRNYEQYF.

The J gene is TRBJ1-2, the V gene TRBV30; D is perhaps TRBD1 (5 bases). CDR1 and CDR2 from the germline V gene are GTSNPN and SVGIG (reference sequence). Trimming shortened V by 3 bases and J by 4 bases, and 27 bases separated the two germline ends. The CDR3 runs 18 residues. CDR3: CAWSHTQFREGKGYGYTF. The CDR3 DNA reads as TGTGCCTGGAGCCACACCCAGTTTCGGGAGGGGAAGGGCTATGGCTACACCTTC.

A note on this clone: Other DNA sequences in this specimen translate into the identical CDR3. The V call is TRBV5-4, the J call TRBJ2-3, with D possibly TRBD2 on 5 matching bases. CDR1 and CDR2 from the germline V gene are SGHNT and YYREEE (reference sequence). The CDR3 sequence is 15 residues long. V was clipped by 0 bases and J by 3 bases, with 11 bases between them. In DNA form, the CDR3 reads TGTGCCAGCAGCTTGGGAGGGAGTGGGACAGATACGCAGTATTTT. Its protein is CASSLGGSGTDTQYF.

This sequence joins TRBV29-1 and TRBJ2-1; 14 positions agree with TRBD2. Losses at the gene ends were 3 bases for V and 4 bases for J; bases not matched to a gene: 8. The CDR3 runs to 17 residues. The germline V gene has CDR1 SQVTM and CDR2 ANQGSEA. In nucleotides, the CDR3 is TGCAGCGTTGATAGACTAGCGGGAGGGAAACTATACAATGAGCAGTTCTTC. Translated: CSVDRLAGGKLYNEQFF.

The chain combines TRBV27 with TRBJ2-1; 11 bases line up with TRBD2. Germline V CDR1 and CDR2: MNHEY, SMNVEV (reference sequence). V shed 3 bases, J shed 0 bases, and the junction held 7 bases outside the gene matches. This CDR3 comprises 18 residues. CDR3 nucleotides: TGTGCCAGCAGTTTCGAGACTAGCGGGATCCCCTCCTACAATGAGCAGTTCTTC. This encodes CASSFETSGIPSYNEQFF.

The chain has TRBV10-1 and TRBJ2-7; the D gene could be TRBD1 or TRBD2 (5 bases each). Trimming shortened V by 5 bases and J by 0 bases, and 14 bases separated the two germline ends. The CDR3 loop spans 15 amino acids. Germline V gives CDR1 WNHNN, CDR2 SYGVQD (reference sequence). The DNA of the CDR3 is TGCGCCAGCAGTAACGGACAAGGGAGCTCCTACGAGCAGTACTTC. It translates to CASSNGQGSSYEQYF.

The gene calls are TRBV4-1 and TRBJ2-7; 9 nucleotides match TRBD1. J gave up 4 bases and V 2 bases, and 9 bases lay outside the gene matches. Germline CDR1 MGHRA, CDR2 YSYEKL. There are 16 residues in the CDR3. CDR3 in amino acids: CASSQYPDRGGYEQYF. The CDR3 DNA is TGCGCCAGCAGCCAATATCCGGACAGGGGCGGATACGAGCAGTACTTC.